This T cell receptor (beta chain) was observed in a study of CXCR3-negative and CXCR3-positive naive CD8 T cells (dated by TCRdb to 2018 to 2020). Turning to the overall study: Roughly 150 million TRB reads were obtained in total, roughly 1.5 +/- 0.3 million reads per library. Diversity and physicochemical repertoire analyses were performed on about a dozen donors pooled from two independent experiments. The TRBV-TRBJ cluster analysis covered naive subsets from about 5 donors and memory cells from 3 donors. Results the study describes overall, beyond this receptor: CXCR3 expression partially decreased after cryopreservation, so most assays used freshly isolated PBMCs. Because surface CD5, which has been linked to self-reactivity in mice, was comparable between naive subsets, TCR interaction strength was also inferred from TRB CDR3 physicochemical properties. Comparably high repertoire diversity was found in both naive subsets, whereas much lower repertoire diversity was found in memory CD8+ T cells. TRBV-TRBJ usage was similar between naive CXCR3-negative and CXCR3-positive cells from the same donor, while memory cells showed distinct patterns. Compared with CXCR3-negative naive cells, CXCR3-positive naive cells had TRB CDR3s with higher hydrophobicity (lower Kidera factor 4), lower energy, and higher strength and volume indices.

For each CD8+ T cell subset, flow sorting was done in triplicate, and 300,000 or so cells per subset went directly into RLT lysis buffer. To keep memory contaminants out, a stringent definition of naive CD8+ T cells was applied: CD45RO-CCR7+CD27+CD95-. Standard density gradient centrifugation was used to isolate peripheral blood mononuclear cells from buffy coats. Naive CXCR3-negative and CXCR3-positive CD8+ T cells were flow-sorted using a FACSAria III. Total RNA was extracted from sorted cells with an RNeasy Mini Kit. As regards this clonotype: Its antigen specificity is not known.

The sample was run on a NextSeq 550. The Human TCR Profiling Kit (MiLaboratory) was used to make UMI-labeled 5' RACE TRB cDNA libraries. The full amount of extracted RNA was used for cDNA synthesis, and the full amount of resulting cDNA was used for PCR amplification. The libraries were made side by side, with each library going through the same number of PCR cycles. The study's processing was this. With a requirement of at least two reads per UMI, MIGEC and MiXCR extracted about 52,000 +/- 9,100 unique UMI-labeled TRB cDNA molecules per library. Each library averaged about 37,000 +/- 9,700 functional in-frame TRB CDR3 nucleotide clonotypes without stop codons. Diversity metrics, including normalized Shannon-Wiener and Chao1, were computed in VDJtools after downsampling to 5000 UMI-labeled TRB molecules per sample. VDJtools computed clonotype-size-weighted physicochemical properties of the central five CDR3 residues: interaction energy, strength, volume and Kidera factor 4. TCRdb reprocessed the reads, reporting each CDR3 protein sequence once and no DNA. These V and J calls originate from TCRdb's pipeline instead of the authors' own analysis. The table held for this sample gives some 130,000 distinct CDR3 sequences. The leading ten clones occupy 0.5% to 0.7% of the sample.

Spanning cysteine to phenylalanine, the CDR3 consists of 13 amino acids. No DNA was logged. The germline V gene (reference sequence) gives CDR1 as MNHNY and CDR2 as SVGAGI. Recombination linked TRBV6-6 to TRBJ2-7. Sequences were obtained from naive CXCR3+ CD8+ T cells from blood. According to the study, the label for this sample's cell subset or site signals: CD45RO-CCR7+CD27+CD95- naive CD8+ T cells expressing CXCR3 (TNR3+). This TCR was sampled from a human donor in good health. Some clones in this sample may be carry-over from other donors' samples. CDR3 region: CASSRDRVYEQYF.